The 18 T cell receptor beta chains below come from one sample, sequenced in a study of T cells in Graves' hyperthyroidism and ophthalmopathy. RNA transcripts served as the template for amplifying TCR beta CDR3 regions. The HTBI primer set drove a first-round RT-PCR of the TCR CDR3. One entry per CDR3 protein results from TCRdb running MiXCR on the multiplex PCR reads. The sample contains around 620,000 distinct CDR3 sequences, roughly 46% of which appear only once. Sequencing was carried out using peripheral blood or thyroid tissue (not recorded which). These receptors were taken from an adult woman with Graves' disease, either hyperthyroidism or ophthalmopathy (not recorded which).

The rearrangement joins TRBV7-9 to TRBJ1-1; 7 bases map to TRBD1. J was trimmed by 5 bases and V by 0 bases; bases with no gene match: 9. Germline values: CDR1 SEHNR, CDR2 FQNEAQ (reference sequence). There are 16 residues in the CDR3. The CDR3 coding sequence is TGTGCCAGCAGCTTAGCGCGAATAGGGGGCAAGACTGAAGCTTTCTTT. Translated, it gives CASSLARIGGKTEAFF.

Many counts were recorded for this clonotype. The chain joins TRBV4-1 to TRBJ1-5; no clear D gene. In germline, CDR1 is MGHRA, CDR2 YSYEKL. CDR3 length equals 18 residues. Trimming removed 4 bases from V and 0 bases from J, with 19 bases in between. The CDR3 DNA reads as TGCGCCAGCAGCCGGGAGGCCTCCCCCGTTTATAGCAATCAGCCCCAGCATTTT. It is translated as CASSREASPVYSNQPQHF.

This clonotype showed up just once. The chain couples TRBV10-3 to TRBJ1-1; D remains unclear. Trimming left V 0 bases short and J 3 bases short, with 11 bases between. CDR1 is ENHRY, CDR2 SYGVKD, per germline. This CDR3 is built from 15 residues. The CDR3 bases are TGTGCCATCAGTGAGTCGACTTTACGGGACACTGAAGCTTTCTTT. This encodes CAISESTLRDTEAFF.

This clonotype was observed at least ten times. The rearrangement links TRBV3-1 to TRBJ2-7; D gene unclear. The germline V and J ends were trimmed by 0 bases and 2 bases, with 8 bases remaining between them. This CDR3 has 14 amino acids. Germline CDR1 LGHDT, CDR2 YNNKEL (reference sequence). This CDR3 reads CASSQDVRAYEQYF. The CDR3 region has the DNA TGTGCCAGCAGCCAAGATGTACGGGCCTACGAGCAGTACTTC.

This clonotype was counted many times. The gene calls are TRBV3-1 and TRBJ1-1, with D possibly being TRBD1 (6 bases). The CDR3 runs to 14 residues. The V end lost 4 bases, the J end lost 11 bases, and 20 bases lay between the germline ends. Germline V gene data show CDR1 as LGHDT and CDR2 as YNNKEL (reference sequence). The CDR3 bases are TGTGCCAGCAGCCGGGCGATGTCTAGGGGGGACGCTTTCTTT. It codes for CASSRAMSRGDAFF.

This clonotype turned up a few times. The J gene is TRBJ2-5, the V gene TRBV28, with TRBD1 matching 8 bases. After removal of 4 bases from V and 4 bases from J, the junction contained 14 bases not matched to a gene. This CDR3 has 17 residues. Germline CDR1 and CDR2: MDHEN and SYDVKM. The CDR3 DNA reads TGTGCCAGCAGTTCCCCCCGGACAGGGAGGTCAATAGAGACCCAGTACTTC. Amino acids: CASSSPRTGRSIETQYF.

This clonotype showed up just a few times. The J gene is TRBJ1-6, the V gene TRBV7-8; tentatively, D is TRBD1 (5 bases). Germline assignment: CDR1 SGHVS and CDR2 FQNEAQ. V lost 5 bases and J 10 bases, leaving 21 bases between the germline ends. This CDR3 has 16 residues. CDR3 DNA: TGTGCCAGCAGCCACGACAGAAAAGACCGCCGGTCACCCCTCCACTTT. It specifies CASSHDRKDRRSPLHF.

CDR3 nucleotide sequence: TGTGCCAGCATCAACCTAGCGGTCCAAGAGACCCAGTACTTC. The encoded protein is CASINLAVQETQYF. J is TRBJ2-5 and V is TRBV2; the match to TRBD2 covers 7 bases. Trimming cost V 7 bases and J 1 base; bases outside gene matches: 6. Germline V CDR1 and CDR2: SNHLY, FYNNEI. The CDR3 runs to 14 residues. The variable domain in full, with the rest retrieved from reference TRBV2 and TRBJ2-5, is EPEVTQTPSHQVTQMGQEVILRCVPISNHLYFYWYRQILGQKVEFLVSFYNNEISEKSEIFDDQFSVERPDGSNFTLKIRSTKLEDSAMYFCASINLAVQETQYFGPGTRLLVL.

In its sample, this clonotype was seen many times. The chain employs TRBV2 and TRBJ1-1; no definite D call. The CDR3 has 13 amino acids. Germline CDR1 and CDR2: SNHLY and FYNNEI. V was pared by 4 bases and J by 7 bases, with 13 bases between. The CDR3 nucleotides are TGTGCCAGCAGTGGTGAGAGGACCATTGAAGCTTTCTTT. This sequence encodes CASSGERTIEAFF.

This clonotype came up many times. This chain uses TRBV5-6 with TRBJ1-3; tentative D call: TRBD1 (5 bases). V was cut by 3 bases and J by 6 bases, with 16 bases left in between. Germline CDR1 reads SGHDT; CDR2 reads YYEEEE. The CDR3 loop spans 15 amino acids. The CDR3 nucleotides read TGTGCCAGCAGCTCCGGGACGACCTCACAAAACACCATATATTTT. This sequence encodes CASSSGTTSQNTIYF.

This clonotype was observed many times. The chain combines TRBV6-5 with TRBJ2-7; no clear D. Germline V gene lookup returns CDR1 MNHEY and CDR2 SVGAGI. The V end was cut by 5 bases, the J end by 2 bases, with 10 bases between. This CDR3 is 13 amino acids long. The CDR3 reads CASSPTLPYEQYF. CDR3 nucleotide sequence: TGTGCCAGCAGTCCGACTCTACCCTACGAGCAGTACTTC.

V and J are TRBV7-2 and TRBJ2-7; TRBD1 matches at 7 bases. Germline V gene lookup returns CDR1 SGHTA and CDR2 FQGNSA. The CDR3 has 14 residues. V was pared by 5 bases and J by 2 bases, with 6 bases of the junction left unmatched. The CDR3 loop reads CASSTLQGAYEQYF. The CDR3 region has the DNA TGTGCCAGCAGCACACTGCAGGGGGCCTACGAGCAGTACTTC.

The sample holds many counts of this clonotype. The rearrangement uses TRBV29-1 and TRBJ2-7, with 8 bases lining up with TRBD2. Germline assignment: CDR1 SQVTM and CDR2 ANQGSEA. V trimming: 6 bases; J trimming: 6 bases; junction bases outside the gene matches: 13. CDR3 size: 14 residues. The CDR3 DNA reads as TGCAGCGTCCAAAGGGGAGCGGGAGCAGCCGAGCAGTACTTC. Its translation: CSVQRGAGAAEQYF.

This clonotype was observed many times. The chain joins TRBV12-3 or TRBV12-4 to TRBJ2-7; D is uncertain. The V and J ends lost 8 bases and 0 bases respectively, with 11 bases between them. The CDR3 extends over 13 amino acids. The CDR3 loop reads CASGSKYSYEQYF. As DNA, the CDR3 is TGTGCCAGCGGTAGCAAATACTCCTACGAGCAGTACTTC.

This sequence joins TRBV20-1 and TRBJ2-5, with D possibly TRBD1 on 5 matching bases. The CDR3 sequence is 13 residues long. Germline lookup yields CDR1 DFQATT and CDR2 SNEGSKA (reference sequence). The V gene lost 6 bases and the J gene lost 8 bases, with 19 bases spanning the gap. Written as DNA, the CDR3 is TGCAGTGCCCATTTAGGGGAAGGAGAAACCCAGTACTTC. It yields the protein CSAHLGEGETQYF.

This clonotype was counted once. V is TRBV19 and J is TRBJ2-1, with TRBD2 matching over 12 bases. V dropped 9 bases and J dropped 9; count of bases not matched to a gene: 15. Germline V lookup: CDR1 LNHDA, CDR2 SQIVND (reference sequence). The CDR3 is 16 residues long. The CDR3 loop is CARSNRLAGESTEQFF. CDR3 bases: TGTGCCAGGAGCAATCGACTAGCGGGGGAGAGTACTGAGCAGTTCTTC. Based on the CDR3 plus reference TRBV19 and TRBJ2-1, the full variable domain is DGGITQSPKYLFRKEGQNVTLSCEQNLNHDAMYWYRQDPGQGLRLIYYSQIVNDFQKGDIAEGYSVSREKKESFPLTVTSAQKNPTAFYLCARSNRLAGESTEQFFGPGTRLTVL.

This clonotype came up a few times. The chain links TRBV5-6 to TRBJ2-7, with a tentative D call TRBD1 (6 bases). Between the trimmed V and J ends, which lost 9 bases and 2 bases, there was a span of 18 bases. The germline gives CDR1 SGHDT, CDR2 YYEEEE. The CDR3 length is 14 residues. The CDR3 spells CAISDPGHTYEQYF. DNA for the CDR3: TGTGCCATCAGTGATCCGGGACATACCTACGAGCAGTACTTC.

The chain is built from TRBV11-2 and TRBJ1-2; D uncertain. From germline, CDR1 is SGHAT and CDR2 FQNNGV. This CDR3 spans 10 amino acids. Trimming stripped 5 bases from V and 13 bases from J, with 11 bases between. The CDR3, as DNA: TGTGCCAGCAGCCCGACCGGGCTCACCTTC. Translation gives CASSPTGLTF.